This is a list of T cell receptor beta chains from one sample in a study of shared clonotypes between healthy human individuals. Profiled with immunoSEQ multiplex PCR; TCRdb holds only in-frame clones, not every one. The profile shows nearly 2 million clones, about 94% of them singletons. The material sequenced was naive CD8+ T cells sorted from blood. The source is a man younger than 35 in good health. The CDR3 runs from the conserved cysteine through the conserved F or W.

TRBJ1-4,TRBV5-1,CASSLVPGNEKLFF
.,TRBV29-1,CSVVGYEQYF
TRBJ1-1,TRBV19,CAIRSPGRRTEAFF
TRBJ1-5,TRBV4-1,CASSHRDGDQPQHF
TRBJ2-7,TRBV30,CAWSPLAITYEQYF
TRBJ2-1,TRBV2,CASSALARGSYNEQFF
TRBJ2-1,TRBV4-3,CASSQVLRGGEQFF
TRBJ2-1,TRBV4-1,CASSHDQLAYEQFF
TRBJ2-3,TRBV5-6,CASSGDSTDTQYF
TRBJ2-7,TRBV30,CAWREQGAVYEQYF
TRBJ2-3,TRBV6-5,CASSYSRVADTQYF
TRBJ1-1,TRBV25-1,CASSAGVFTEAFF
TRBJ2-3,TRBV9,CASSGARPDTQYF
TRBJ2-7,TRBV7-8,CASSLLPREHPYEQYF
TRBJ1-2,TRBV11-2,CASSDGAGFYGYTF
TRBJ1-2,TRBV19,CASSTTSGDGYTF
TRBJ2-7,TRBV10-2,CASTSSYEQYF
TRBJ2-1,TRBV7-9,CASSLVEQYNEQFF
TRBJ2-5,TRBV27,CASRMGADQGETQYF
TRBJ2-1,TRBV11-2,CASSLESYQLFNEQFF
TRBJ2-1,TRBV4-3,CASSQDDRGDNEQFF
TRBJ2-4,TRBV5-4,CASSLESGGAKNIQYF
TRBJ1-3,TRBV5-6,CASSSGPGSGNTIYF
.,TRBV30,CASDLSKPPYEQYF
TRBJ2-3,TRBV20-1,CSARGDTQYF
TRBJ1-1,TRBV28,CASSFPGAEAFF
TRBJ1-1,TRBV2,CASSGANYEAFF
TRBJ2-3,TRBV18,CASSPDHSGSTDTQYF
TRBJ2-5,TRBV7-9,CASRPDPGQSPETQYF
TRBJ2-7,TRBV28,CASSLQGLTYEQYF
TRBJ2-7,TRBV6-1,CASEGIRDSYEQYF
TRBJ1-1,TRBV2,CASSEAGEGYSTEAFF
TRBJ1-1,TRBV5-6,CASSLTQDTEAFF
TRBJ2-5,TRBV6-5,CATGQGPGQETQYF
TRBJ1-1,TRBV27,CASSSGGVHTEAFF
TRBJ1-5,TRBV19,CASSIGQGDQPQHF
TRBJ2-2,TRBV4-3,CASSYLFRETWDTGELFF
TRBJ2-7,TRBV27,CASSLGQGGEQYF
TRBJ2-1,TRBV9,CASSVAGPSYNEQFF
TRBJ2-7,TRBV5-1,CASSLGPLAGQGDYEQYF
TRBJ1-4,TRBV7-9,CASSPMDEKLFF
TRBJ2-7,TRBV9,CASSVDDGPSYEQYF
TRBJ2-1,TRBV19,CASSIASGGEQFF
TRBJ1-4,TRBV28,CASGVGVVGGVVEKLFF
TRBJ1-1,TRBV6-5,CASSSIGTGDTEAFF
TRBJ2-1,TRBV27,CATTSLSGGANEQFF
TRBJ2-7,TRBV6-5,CASSYDSGSYEQYF
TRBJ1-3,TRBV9,CASSVDLGNTIYF
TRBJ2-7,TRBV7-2,CASVLGLGTYEQYF
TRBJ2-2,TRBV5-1,CASSPPGTGFTGELFF
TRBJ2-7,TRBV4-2,CASSPTLGYEQYF